Only a few counts were recorded for the clone carrying this TCR beta chain. Its antigen remains unknown. The sample is drawn from a study of breast tumors, draining lymph nodes, adjacent tissues. TCRdb called the multiplex PCR reads again in MiXCR, with one record for every CDR3 protein. The sample lists approximately 7,600 distinct CDR3 sequences; about four fifths were seen once. Study-level findings and limits: Luminal-like breast cancer showed significantly higher tumor–nontumor repertoire similarity than basal-like. Data fit most tumor T cells coming from lymph node, expanding in tumor. Data only fit, rather than demonstrated, lymph node origin of most tumor T cells.

With 3 bases removed from V and 2 bases from J, the gap between germline ends came to 7 bases. This CDR3 region has 12 residues. The germline V gene has CDR1 DFQATT and CDR2 SNEGSKA (reference sequence). The sequenced sample was tumor-adjacent breast tissue. The chain employs TRBV20-1 and TRBJ1-1; D is ambiguous. The receptor comes from a female donor with breast cancer. Some clones in this sample may be carry-over from other donors' samples. CDR3 amino acids: CSASRSNTEAFF. The CDR3 DNA sequence: TGCAGTGCTAGCCGATCCAACACTGAAGCTTTCTTT.